The clone carrying this T cell receptor (beta chain) was recorded once. Its antigen is still unknown. Germline CDR1 SGHNT, CDR2 YENEEA. V shed 2 bases and J shed 4 bases, with 19 bases lying between them. CDR3 length equals 17 residues. This specimen belongs to a study of vaccination and CD4 T cells after COVID-19. The wider study: Typically, post-vaccine samples were obtained a median roughly 70 days after dose two, within a range of 14 to 241. Overlapping SARS-CoV-2, HCoV-NL63, HCoV-OC43 and HCoV-229E spike peptides stimulated the cells. Culture controls were given either a CEFX pool, an HIV-1 Nef pool, or no peptide. Study-wide results and caveats: Convalescent patients displayed a median 86.3% of reactive clones emerging only post-vaccination.

Regarding treatment: approximately nine-day PBMC culture with coronavirus spike peptide pools or control peptides (ViraFEST assay). Sequenced with the Oncomine TCR Beta short-read assay was DNA taken from cultured CD4+ T cells. Using its own MiXCR run on the PCR reads, TCRdb lists one record per CDR3 protein. The sample shows some 20,000 distinct CDR3 sequences, around 63% of them seen only once. This receptor was obtained from a human donor who had recovered from COVID-19. This chain uses TRBV11-3 with TRBJ2-3; weak D call: TRBD1 (6 bases). What was sequenced was CD4+ T cells from blood, cultured in vitro. CDR3 nucleotides: TGTGCCAGCAGCTTACCCCCCGGCAGGGGTGGTGCAGATACGCAGTATTTT. Its protein is CASSLPPGRGGADTQYF.